This TCR beta chain is drawn from a study of spatial heterogeneity in lung cancer. Study as a whole: Detection consistently captured more beta-chain sequences than alpha-chain sequences. Findings of the study overall: At resection, ubiquitous expanded tumor TCRs appeared in blood more than at follow-up.

V was pared by 2 bases and J by 2 bases, with 3 bases between. CDR1 and CDR2 from the germline V gene are MGHRA and YSYEKL. CDR3 length: 12 residues. The time point was: sample taken at primary tumor resection. Whole RNA was taken from tumor, nontumor lung or frozen PBMC; it was then sequenced unsorted. The donors comprised approximately 75 untreated early-stage non-small cell lung cancer patients. This clonotype was recorded many times. Its antigen is undetermined. TCRdb reprocessed the 5' RACE reads with MiXCR, giving one entry per CDR3 protein. This sample carries about 36,000 distinct CDR3 sequences, around 5.2% of them seen once, and the ten largest clones take about 30%.

V is TRBV4-1 and J is TRBJ1-2, with D hard to call. The receptor was isolated from a female donor with early-stage non-small cell lung cancer. Specimen: PBMCs, collected at surgery. For the CDR3, the DNA is TGCGCCAGCAGCCAATCGAACTATGGCTACACCTTC. This codes for CASSQSNYGYTF.